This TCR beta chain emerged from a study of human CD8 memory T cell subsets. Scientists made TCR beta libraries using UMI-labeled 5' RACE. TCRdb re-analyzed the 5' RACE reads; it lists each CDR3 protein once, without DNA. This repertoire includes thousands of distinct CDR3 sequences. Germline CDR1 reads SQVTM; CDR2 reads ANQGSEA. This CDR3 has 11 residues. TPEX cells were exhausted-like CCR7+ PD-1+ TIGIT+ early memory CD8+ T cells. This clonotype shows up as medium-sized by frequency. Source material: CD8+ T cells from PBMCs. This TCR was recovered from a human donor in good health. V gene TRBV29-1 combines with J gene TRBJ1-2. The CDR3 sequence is CSVVDNYGYTF.